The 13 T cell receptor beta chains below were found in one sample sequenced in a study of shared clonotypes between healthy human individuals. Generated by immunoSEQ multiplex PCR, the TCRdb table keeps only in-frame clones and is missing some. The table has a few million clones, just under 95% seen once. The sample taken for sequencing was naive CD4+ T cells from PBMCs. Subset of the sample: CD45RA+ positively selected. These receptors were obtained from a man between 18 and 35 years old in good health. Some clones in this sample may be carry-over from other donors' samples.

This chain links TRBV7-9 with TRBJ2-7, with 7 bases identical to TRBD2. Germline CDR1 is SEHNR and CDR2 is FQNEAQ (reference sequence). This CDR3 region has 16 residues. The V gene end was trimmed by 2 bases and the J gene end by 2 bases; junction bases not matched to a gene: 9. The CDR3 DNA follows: TGTGCCAGCAGCTTATTGGGGCTAGCGGACCCCTACGAGCAGTACTTC. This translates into CASSLLGLADPYEQYF.

CDR3 nucleotide sequence: TGTGCCAGAAGCTCGGGGGGGCCGGCGGGGAATGAGCAGTTCTTC. Translating gives CARSSGGPAGNEQFF. The chain is built from TRBV7-5 and TRBJ2-1; TRBD2 is taken as the D call from the table, unchecked against the DNA. TRBV7-5 is a listed pseudogene. The length of the CDR3 is 15 residues.

In nucleotides, the CDR3 is TGCGCCAGCAGCCAACCTCCCGGGACAGGGGGATCTGGGGCCAACGTCCTGACTTTC. This encodes CASSQPPGTGGSGANVLTF. The rearrangement joins TRBV4-1 to TRBJ2-6; 11 bases are shared with TRBD1. CDR1 MGHRA and CDR2 YSYEKL come from the germline V gene. CDR3 length: 19 residues. The V segment lost 2 bases and the J segment 1 base; nucleotides outside the gene matches: 7.

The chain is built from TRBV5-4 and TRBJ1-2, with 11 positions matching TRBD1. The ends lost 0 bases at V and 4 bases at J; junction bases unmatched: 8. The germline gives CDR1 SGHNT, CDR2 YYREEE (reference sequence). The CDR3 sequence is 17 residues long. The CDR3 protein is CASSLGTGGIRVYGYTF. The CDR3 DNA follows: TGTGCCAGCAGCTTGGGGACAGGGGGCATTCGTGTCTATGGCTACACCTTC.

CDR3 amino acids: CASSRTGGDTEAFF. Here the CDR3 DNA reads TGTGCCAGCTCTAGAACAGGGGGAGACACTGAAGCTTTCTTT. The chain recombines TRBV18 with TRBJ1-1; the match to TRBD1 covers 8 bases. V dropped 6 bases and J dropped 3; count of bases not matched to a gene: 6. Germline V gene sequence: CDR1 KGHSH, CDR2 LQKENI. The CDR3 has 14 amino acids.

Here the CDR3 DNA reads TGTGCCAGCTCACAAGGACAGGGCGACACTGAAGCTTTCTTT. Translated: CASSQGQGDTEAFF. The chain uses TRBV18 and TRBJ1-1; 8 nucleotides match TRBD1. The CDR3 loop spans 14 amino acids. The J segment lost 3 bases and the V segment lost 4 bases, leaving 4 bases of the junction unmatched. Germline V gene data show CDR1 as KGHSH and CDR2 as LQKENI.

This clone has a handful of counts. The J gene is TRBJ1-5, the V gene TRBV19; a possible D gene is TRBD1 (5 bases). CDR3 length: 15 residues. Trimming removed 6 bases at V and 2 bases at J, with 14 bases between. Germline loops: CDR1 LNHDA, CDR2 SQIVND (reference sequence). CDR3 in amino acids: CASSLGGGGNQPQHF. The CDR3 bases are TGTGCCAGTAGCCTGGGGGGAGGAGGCAATCAGCCCCAGCATTTT.

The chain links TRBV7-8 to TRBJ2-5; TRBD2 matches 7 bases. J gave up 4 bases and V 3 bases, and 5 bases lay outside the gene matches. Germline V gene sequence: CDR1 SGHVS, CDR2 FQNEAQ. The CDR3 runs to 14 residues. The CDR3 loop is CASSFRGLGETQYF. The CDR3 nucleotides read TGTGCCAGCAGCTTCCGTGGACTAGGAGAGACCCAGTACTTC.

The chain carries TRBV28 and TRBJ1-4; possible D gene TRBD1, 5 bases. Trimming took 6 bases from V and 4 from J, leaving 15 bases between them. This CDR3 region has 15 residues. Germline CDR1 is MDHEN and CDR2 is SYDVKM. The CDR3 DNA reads TGTGCCAGCAGCGACCAGGGTTCCATTAATGAAAAACTGTTTTTT. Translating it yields CASSDQGSINEKLFF.

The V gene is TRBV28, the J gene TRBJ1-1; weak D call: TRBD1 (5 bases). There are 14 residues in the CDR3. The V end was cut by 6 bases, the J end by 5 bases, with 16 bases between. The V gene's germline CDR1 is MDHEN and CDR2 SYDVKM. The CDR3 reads CASSPPARVTEAFF. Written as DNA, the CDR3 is TGTGCCAGCAGCCCCCCCGCCAGGGTAACTGAAGCTTTCTTT.

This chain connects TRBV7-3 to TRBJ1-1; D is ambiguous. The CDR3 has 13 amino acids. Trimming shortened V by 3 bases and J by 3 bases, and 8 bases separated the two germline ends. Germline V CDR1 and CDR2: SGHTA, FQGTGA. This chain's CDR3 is CASSFDRDTEAFF. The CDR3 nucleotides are TGTGCCAGCAGCTTCGACCGGGACACTGAAGCTTTCTTT.

The CDR3 loop is CASSTGATRDAGELFF. CDR3 DNA sequence: TGTGCCAGCAGCACCGGGGCGACACGGGACGCCGGGGAGCTGTTTTTT. The chain carries TRBV7-9 and TRBJ2-2; TRBD1 or TRBD2 may be the D gene (5 bases each). Germline assignment: CDR1 SEHNR and CDR2 FQNEAQ (reference sequence). Deletions cut 5 bases from V and 6 bases from J, with 19 bases between. The CDR3 contains 16 residues.

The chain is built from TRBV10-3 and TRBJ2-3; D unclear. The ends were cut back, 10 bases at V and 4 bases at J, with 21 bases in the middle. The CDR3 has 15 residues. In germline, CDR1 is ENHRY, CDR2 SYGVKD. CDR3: CATKQDLYPSDTQYF. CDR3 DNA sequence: TGTGCCACCAAGCAGGACCTTTACCCCTCAGATACGCAGTATTTT.